Following are 19 T cell receptor beta chains from one sample sequenced in a study of T cell responses to AZD1222 COVID-19 vaccine. Method: immunoSEQ multiplex PCR; TCRdb's copy keeps in-frame clones and lacks some. The sample contains about 110,000 clones, about 86% of which appear only once. Sequenced here: peripheral blood, sampled on day 0 of AZD1222 vaccination. Every receptor here comes from an adult in good health.

The rearrangement joins TRBV11-2 to TRBJ1-2; D possibly corresponds to TRBD1 (6 bases). This CDR3 has 15 residues. Germline values: CDR1 SGHAT, CDR2 FQNNGV. V was cut by 5 bases and J by 2 bases, with 15 bases left in between. Written as DNA, the CDR3 is TGTGCCAGCAGCCCCCGGGGGGGCCTAAACTATGGCTACACCTTC. Translation: CASSPRGGLNYGYTF.

J is TRBJ2-1 and V is TRBV27; D is uncertain. CDR1 MNHEY and CDR2 SMNVEV come from the germline V gene (reference sequence). Trimming removed 4 bases at V and 2 bases at J, with 6 bases between. CDR3 length equals 13 residues. The CDR3 reads CASSSTTYNEQFF. Written as DNA, the CDR3 is TGTGCCAGCAGTTCCACAACCTACAATGAGCAGTTCTTC.

V usage is TRBV27 and J usage is TRBJ1-1, with D possibly being TRBD1 (5 bases). Trimming pared 5 bases from V and 5 bases from J, leaving 27 bases between. Germline-derived CDR1 and CDR2 are MNHEY and SMNVEV (reference sequence). CDR3 length: 18 amino acids. The CDR3 here is CASSPWGVSLGPGTEAFF. The CDR3 coding sequence is TGTGCCAGCAGTCCTTGGGGGGTAAGTCTGGGGCCCGGGACTGAAGCTTTCTTT.

This clone was seen once. The chain uses TRBV4-1 and TRBJ1-2; D call uncertain. The germline CDR1 and CDR2 sequences are MGHRA and YSYEKL. There are 12 residues in the CDR3. V was shortened by 3 bases and J by 8 bases, with 10 bases between the two germline ends. This CDR3 is CASSQARSGYTF. The CDR3 bases are TGCGCCAGCAGCCAGGCTCGGTCCGGCTACACCTTC.

The chain couples TRBV28 to TRBJ1-2, with a possible D match to TRBD1 (5 bases). From germline, CDR1 is MDHEN and CDR2 SYDVKM. The CDR3 extends over 16 amino acids. Trimming took off 2 bases at V and 7 bases at J, with 20 bases between the two ends. The chain's CDR3 is CASSLTGGGIARGYTF. The CDR3 nucleotides are TGTGCCAGCAGTTTAACGGGGGGTGGCATTGCGCGTGGCTACACCTTC.

The rearrangement links TRBV6-5 to TRBJ1-2, with 7 bases matching TRBD1. Trimming cost V 6 bases and J 8 bases; bases outside gene matches: 15. This CDR3 is built from 15 residues. Germline CDR1 MNHEY, CDR2 SVGAGI. CDR3 amino acids: CASSPHTEGAGGYTF. The CDR3 DNA reads TGTGCCAGCAGCCCGCACACCGAGGGGGCGGGGGGCTACACCTTC.

The V call is TRBV6-5, the J call TRBJ2-1; the D gene could be TRBD1 or TRBD2 (6 bases each). Germline V lookup: CDR1 MNHEY, CDR2 SVGAGI. V was clipped by 0 bases and J by 9 bases, with 15 bases between them. The CDR3 totals 15 residues. The CDR3 reads CASSYSGGPLFEQFF. The CDR3 DNA reads TGTGCCAGCAGTTACTCGGGGGGCCCCCTCTTTGAGCAGTTCTTC.

This clone was picked up a small number of times. This chain links TRBV19 with TRBJ2-7; TRBD1 aligns across 10 bases. V gave up 6 bases and J gave up 5 bases; unmatched junction bases: 4. Germline CDR1 is LNHDA and CDR2 is SQIVND (reference sequence). This CDR3 contains 13 residues. The CDR3 DNA sequence: TGTGCCAGTAGAGGGACAGGGGTCCACGAGCAGTACTTC. It yields the protein CASRGTGVHEQYF.

This chain uses TRBV6-2 or TRBV6-3 with TRBJ2-7; 7 nucleotides align to TRBD1. The length of the CDR3 is 15 residues. The V gene end was trimmed by 1 base and the J gene end by 5 bases; junction bases not matched to a gene: 8. The germline gives CDR1 MNHEY, CDR2 SVGEGT. The CDR3 sequence: CASSYLTGYDNEQYF. CDR3 DNA: TGTGCCAGCAGTTACTTGACAGGGTATGACAACGAGCAGTACTTC.

This rearrangement joins TRBV6-5 to TRBJ1-1, with D perhaps TRBD1 (6 bases). Germline CDR1 and CDR2: MNHEY and SVGAGI. This CDR3 contains 14 residues. V was cut by 6 bases and J by 4 bases, with 15 bases left in between. CDR3 nucleotide sequence: TGTGCCAGCAGCGCTATGGGGGGGCGCACTGAAGCTTTCTTT. Translating it yields CASSAMGGRTEAFF.

The gene calls are TRBV23-1 and TRBJ1-5; 9 nucleotides line up with TRBD1. TRBV23-1 is designated an ORF whose function remains uncertain. This CDR3 is 17 amino acids long. V was clipped by 6 bases and J by 3 bases; unmatched bases: 12. For the CDR3, the DNA is TGCGCCAGCAGACAACCCCACAGGGACAGGGACAATCAGCCCCAGCATTTT. This translates into CASRQPHRDRDNQPQHF.

This clone was picked up a small number of times. The rearrangement joins TRBV3-1 (or the pseudogene TRBV3-2) to TRBJ2-3; unclear D gene. This CDR3 contains 14 residues. Looked up from germline, CDR1 is LGHDT and CDR2 is YNNKEL (reference sequence). Trimming took off 2 bases at V and 0 bases at J, with 6 bases between the two ends. The CDR3 protein is CASSQRRSTDTQYF. CDR3 DNA sequence: TGTGCCAGCAGCCAAAGAAGGAGCACAGATACGCAGTATTTT.

V usage is TRBV13 and J usage is TRBJ1-3, with D perhaps TRBD1 (5 bases). Trimming removed 5 bases at V and 0 bases at J, with 14 bases between. The CDR3 length is 16 residues. Per the germline V gene, CDR1 is PRHDT and CDR2 is FYEKMQ (reference sequence). CDR3 in amino acids: CASSGGKTFSGNTIYF. Written as DNA, the CDR3 is TGTGCCAGCAGCGGGGGAAAAACGTTCTCTGGAAACACCATATATTTT.

The V gene is TRBV7-2, the J gene TRBJ2-2; D uncertain. With 1 base removed from V and 3 bases from J, the gap between germline ends came to 6 bases. This CDR3 has 14 residues. The germline CDR1 and CDR2 sequences are SGHTA and FQGNSA. CDR3 nucleotide sequence: TGTGCCAGCAGCTTAGACTCACACACCGGGGAGCTGTTTTTT. As protein: CASSLDSHTGELFF.

The chain carries TRBV5-6 and TRBJ1-5; D is undetermined. Trimming pared 1 base from V and 6 bases from J, leaving 14 bases between. The CDR3 sequence is 15 residues long. Germline V CDR1 and CDR2: SGHDT, YYEEEE. The CDR3 loop is CASSLYNREGQPQHF. The CDR3 bases are TGTGCCAGCAGCTTGTATAATAGGGAGGGTCAGCCCCAGCATTTT. Using reference TRBV5-6 and TRBJ1-5 for the parts outside the CDR3, the full variable domain is DAGVTQSPTHLIKTRGQQVTLRCSPKSGHDTVSWYQQALGQGPQFIFQYYEEEERQRGNFPDRFSGHQFPNYSSELNVNALLLGDSALYLCASSLYNREGQPQHFGDGTRLSIL.

The chain recombines TRBV7-2 with TRBJ2-3; 7 bases line up with TRBD2. Germline lookup yields CDR1 SGHTA and CDR2 FQGNSA. V shed 1 base and J 1 base; nucleotides not matched to a gene: 5. The CDR3 length is 16 residues. CDR3 sequence: CASSLGVAGGTDTQYF. The CDR3 DNA follows: TGTGCCAGCAGCTTAGGGGTCGCGGGGGGCACAGATACGCAGTATTTT.

This sequence joins TRBV27 and TRBJ1-6; D is undetermined. The V end was cut by 3 bases, the J end by 11 bases, with 14 bases between. The CDR3 sequence is 14 residues long. Germline CDR1 reads MNHEY; CDR2 reads SMNVEV (reference sequence). The CDR3, as DNA: TGTGCCAGCAGTTTTTCCGGACCCAGGCCACCCCTCCACTTT. Amino acids: CASSFSGPRPPLHF.

This clone showed up just once. The genes are TRBV29-1 and TRBJ2-6; no firm D call. This CDR3 has 14 amino acids. Germline CDR1 is SQVTM and CDR2 is ANQGSEA. The ends were cut back, 7 bases at V and 4 bases at J, with 14 bases in the middle. The CDR3 loop reads CSARRRTGANVLTF. The CDR3 DNA is TGCAGCGCCCGTCGACGGACCGGGGCCAACGTCCTGACTTTC. Drawing the rest from reference TRBV29-1 and TRBJ2-6, the complete variable domain is SAVISQKPSRDICQRGTSLTIQCQVDSQVTMMFWYRQQPGQSLTLIATANQGSEATYESGFVIDKFPISRPNLTFSTLTVSNMSPEDSSIYLCSARRRTGANVLTFGAGSRLTVL.

The V gene is TRBV6-5, the J gene TRBJ1-6; tentatively, D is TRBD1 (6 bases). Germline V gene sequence: CDR1 MNHEY, CDR2 SVGAGI. V lost 7 bases and J lost 7, with 11 bases in between. This CDR3 spans 13 amino acids. The CDR3 nucleotides read TGTGCCAGCAAAGGGGGGGTCAATTCACCCCTCCACTTT. It encodes CASKGGVNSPLHF.